This T cell receptor (beta chain) derives from a study of cytomegalovirus exposure and HLA in healthy donors. Study findings and constraints: TCR beta sequences reportedly predicted most subjects' HLA-A and HLA-B alleles accurately. Later on, analysis showed that most CMV-associated TCR beta chains appeared to be HLA-restricted.

About this clone itself: The antigen is not known.

The primer mix had 60 Vbeta and 13 Jbeta primers. This table comes from immunoSEQ multiplex PCR, and its TCRdb copy is limited to in-frame clones, with some not included. The repertoire includes 130,000 or so clones, approximately 80% of them detected once, and roughly 1.8% sits in the top ten. Sequencing input: PBMCs. The TCR comes from a man between 18 and 29 years old in good health and CMV-seronegative.

Here the CDR3 reads CASSSRSNYGYTF. As DNA, the CDR3 is TGTGCCAGCAGCTCCCGGTCTAACTATGGCTACACCTTC. The rearrangement uses TRBV7-8 and TRBJ1-2; the D is unclear. Looked up from germline, CDR1 is SGHVS and CDR2 is FQNEAQ. This CDR3 is built from 13 residues. Deletions cut 4 bases from V and 0 bases from J, with 6 bases between.